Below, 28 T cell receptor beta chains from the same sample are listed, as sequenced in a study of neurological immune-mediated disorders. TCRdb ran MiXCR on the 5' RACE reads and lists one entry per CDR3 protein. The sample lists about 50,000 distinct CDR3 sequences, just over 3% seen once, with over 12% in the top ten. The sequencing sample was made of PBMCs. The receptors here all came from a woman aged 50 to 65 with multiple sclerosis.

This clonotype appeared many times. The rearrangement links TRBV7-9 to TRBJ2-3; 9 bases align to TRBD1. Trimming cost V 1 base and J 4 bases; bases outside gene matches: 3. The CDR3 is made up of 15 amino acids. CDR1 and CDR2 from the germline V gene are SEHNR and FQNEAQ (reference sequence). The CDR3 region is CASSLGTGAADTQYF. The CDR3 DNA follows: TGTGCCAGCAGCTTAGGGACAGGGGCCGCAGATACGCAGTATTTT. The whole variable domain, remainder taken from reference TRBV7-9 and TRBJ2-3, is DTGVSQNPRHKITKRGQNVTFRCDPISEHNRLYWYRQTLGQGPEFLTYFQNEAQLEKSRLLSDRFSAERPKGSFSTLEIQRTEQGDSAMYLCASSLGTGAADTQYFGPGTRLTVL.

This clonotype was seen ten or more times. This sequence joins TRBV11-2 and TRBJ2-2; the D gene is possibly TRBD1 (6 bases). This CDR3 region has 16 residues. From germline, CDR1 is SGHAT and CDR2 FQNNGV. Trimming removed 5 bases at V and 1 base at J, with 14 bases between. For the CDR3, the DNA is TGTGCCAGCAGCCATACAGGGTTTGGGAACACCGGGGAGCTGTTTTTT. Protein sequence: CASSHTGFGNTGELFF.

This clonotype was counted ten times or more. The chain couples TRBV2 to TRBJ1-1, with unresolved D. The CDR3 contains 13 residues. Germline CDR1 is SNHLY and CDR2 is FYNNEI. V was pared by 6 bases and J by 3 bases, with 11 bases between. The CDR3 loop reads CASRPQVDTEAFF. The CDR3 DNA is TGTGCCAGCAGACCCCAGGTGGACACTGAAGCTTTCTTT.

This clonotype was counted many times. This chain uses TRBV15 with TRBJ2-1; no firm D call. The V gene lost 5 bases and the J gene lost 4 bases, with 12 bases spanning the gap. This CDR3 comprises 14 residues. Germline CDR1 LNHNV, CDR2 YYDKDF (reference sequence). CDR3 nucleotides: TGTGCCACCAGCTCGCGAGGCAGTTACAATGAGCAGTTCTTC. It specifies CATSSRGSYNEQFF.

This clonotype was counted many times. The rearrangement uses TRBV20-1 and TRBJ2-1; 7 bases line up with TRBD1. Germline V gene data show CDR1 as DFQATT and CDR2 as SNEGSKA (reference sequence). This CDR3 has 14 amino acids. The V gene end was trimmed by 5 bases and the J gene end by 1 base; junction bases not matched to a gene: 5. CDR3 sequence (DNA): TGCAGTGCTTCCGACAGGGCTTCCTACAATGAGCAGTTCTTC. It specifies CSASDRASYNEQFF.

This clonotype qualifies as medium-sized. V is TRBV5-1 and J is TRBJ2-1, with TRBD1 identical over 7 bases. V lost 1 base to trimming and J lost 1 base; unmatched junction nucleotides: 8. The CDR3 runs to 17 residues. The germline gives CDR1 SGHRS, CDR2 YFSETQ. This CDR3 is CASSLFETGPSYNEQFF. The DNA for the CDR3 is TGCGCCAGCAGCTTGTTCGAGACAGGGCCATCCTACAATGAGCAGTTCTTC.

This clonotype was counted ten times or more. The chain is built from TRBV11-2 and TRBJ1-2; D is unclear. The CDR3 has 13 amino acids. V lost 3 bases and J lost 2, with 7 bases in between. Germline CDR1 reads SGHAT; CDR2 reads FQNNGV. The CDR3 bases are TGTGCCAGCAGCTTCACACAGAACTATGGCTACACCTTC. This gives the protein CASSFTQNYGYTF.

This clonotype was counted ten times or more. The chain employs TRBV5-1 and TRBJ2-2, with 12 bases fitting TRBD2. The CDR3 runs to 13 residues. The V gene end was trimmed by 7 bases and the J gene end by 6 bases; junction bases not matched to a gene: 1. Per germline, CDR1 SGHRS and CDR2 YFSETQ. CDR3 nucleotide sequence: TGCGCCAGCGGACTAGCGGGGTCCGGGGAGCTGTTTTTT. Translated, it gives CASGLAGSGELFF.

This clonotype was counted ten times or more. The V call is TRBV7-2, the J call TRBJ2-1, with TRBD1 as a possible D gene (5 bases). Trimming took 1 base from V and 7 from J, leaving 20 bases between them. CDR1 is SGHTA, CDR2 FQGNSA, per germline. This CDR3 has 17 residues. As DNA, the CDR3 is TGTGCCAGCAGCTTAGGCCCAGCAGGGTCGGCGCAGAATGAGCAGTTCTTC. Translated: CASSLGPAGSAQNEQFF.

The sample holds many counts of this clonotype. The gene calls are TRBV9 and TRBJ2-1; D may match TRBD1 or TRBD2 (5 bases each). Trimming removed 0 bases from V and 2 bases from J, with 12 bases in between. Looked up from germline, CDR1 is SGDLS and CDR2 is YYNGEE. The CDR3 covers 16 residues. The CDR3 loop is CASSVAGTVPYNEQFF. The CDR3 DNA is TGTGCCAGCAGCGTAGCCGGGACCGTGCCCTACAATGAGCAGTTCTTC.

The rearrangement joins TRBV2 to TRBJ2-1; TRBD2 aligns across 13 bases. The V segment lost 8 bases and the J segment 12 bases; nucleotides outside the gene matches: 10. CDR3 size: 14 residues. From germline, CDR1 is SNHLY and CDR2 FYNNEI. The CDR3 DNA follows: TGTGCCAGCTCCTCCGGGACTAGCGGGGCAACGCAGTTCTTC. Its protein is CASSSGTSGATQFF.

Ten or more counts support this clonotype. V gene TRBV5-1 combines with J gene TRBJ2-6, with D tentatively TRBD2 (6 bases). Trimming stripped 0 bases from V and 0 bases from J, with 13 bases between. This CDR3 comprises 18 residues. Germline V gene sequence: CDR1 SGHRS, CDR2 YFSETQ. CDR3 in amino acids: CASSLGGTDDSGANVLTF. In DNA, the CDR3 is TGCGCCAGCAGCTTGGGCGGGACGGATGACTCTGGGGCCAACGTCCTGACTTTC.

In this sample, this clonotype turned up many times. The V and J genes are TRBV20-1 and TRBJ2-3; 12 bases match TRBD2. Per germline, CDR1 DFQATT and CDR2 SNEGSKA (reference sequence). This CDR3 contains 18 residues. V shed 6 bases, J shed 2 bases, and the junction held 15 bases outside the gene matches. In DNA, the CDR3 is TGCAGTGCCATGACTAGCGGGGGACTTTCGGGACTCACAGATACGCAGTATTTT. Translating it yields CSAMTSGGLSGLTDTQYF.

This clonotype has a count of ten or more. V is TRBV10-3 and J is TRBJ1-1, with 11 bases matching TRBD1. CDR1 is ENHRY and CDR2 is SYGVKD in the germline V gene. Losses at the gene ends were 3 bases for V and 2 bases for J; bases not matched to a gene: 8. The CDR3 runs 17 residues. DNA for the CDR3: TGTGCCATCAGTGAAAGGACAGGGGGCGTAGTAAACACTGAAGCTTTCTTT. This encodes CAISERTGGVVNTEAFF.

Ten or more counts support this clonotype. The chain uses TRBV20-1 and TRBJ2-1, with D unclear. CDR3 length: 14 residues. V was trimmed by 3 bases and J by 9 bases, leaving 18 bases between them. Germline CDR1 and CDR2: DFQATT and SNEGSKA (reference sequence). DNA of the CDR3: TGCAGTGCTAGCCACGGGCAGGTGGGAAGTGAGCAGTTCTTC. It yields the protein CSASHGQVGSEQFF.

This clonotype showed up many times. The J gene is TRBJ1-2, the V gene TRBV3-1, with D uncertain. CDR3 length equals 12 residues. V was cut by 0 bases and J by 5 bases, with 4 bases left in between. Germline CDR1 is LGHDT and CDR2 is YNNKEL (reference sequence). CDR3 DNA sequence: TGTGCCAGCAGCCAAGACGAATATGGCTACACCTTC. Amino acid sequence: CASSQDEYGYTF.

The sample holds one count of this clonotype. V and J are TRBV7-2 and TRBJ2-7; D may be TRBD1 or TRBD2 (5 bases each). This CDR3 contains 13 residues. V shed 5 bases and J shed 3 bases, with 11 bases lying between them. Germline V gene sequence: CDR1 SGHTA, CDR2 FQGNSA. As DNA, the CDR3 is TGTGCCAGCAGCCATGGGGCGGGCTACGAGCAGTACTTC. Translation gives CASSHGAGYEQYF.

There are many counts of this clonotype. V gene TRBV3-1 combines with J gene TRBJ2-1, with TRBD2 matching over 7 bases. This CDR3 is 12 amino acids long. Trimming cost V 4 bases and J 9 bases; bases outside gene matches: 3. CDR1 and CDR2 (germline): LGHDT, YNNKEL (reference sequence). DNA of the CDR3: TGTGCCAGCAGCCGACTAGCCATTGAGCAGTTCTTC. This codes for CASSRLAIEQFF.

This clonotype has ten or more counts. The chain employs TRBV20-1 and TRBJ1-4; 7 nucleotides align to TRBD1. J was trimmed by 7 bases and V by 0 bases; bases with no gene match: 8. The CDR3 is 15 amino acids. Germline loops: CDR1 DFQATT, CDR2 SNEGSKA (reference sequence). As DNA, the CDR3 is TGCAGTGCTAGAGATCTGAGGGGGCTCGGTGAAAAACTGTTTTTT. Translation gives CSARDLRGLGEKLFF.

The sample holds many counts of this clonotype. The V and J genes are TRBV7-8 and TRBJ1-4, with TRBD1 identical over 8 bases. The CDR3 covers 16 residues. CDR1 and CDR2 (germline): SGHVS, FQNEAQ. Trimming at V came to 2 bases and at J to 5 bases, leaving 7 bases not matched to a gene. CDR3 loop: CASSLLPGQVNEKLFF. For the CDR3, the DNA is TGTGCCAGCAGCTTATTGCCGGGACAGGTGAATGAAAAACTGTTTTTT.

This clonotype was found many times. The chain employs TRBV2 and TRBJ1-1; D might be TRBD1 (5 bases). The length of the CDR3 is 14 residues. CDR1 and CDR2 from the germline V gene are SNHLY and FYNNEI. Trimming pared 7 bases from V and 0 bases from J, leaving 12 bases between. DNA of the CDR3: TGTGCCAGCAAGCAGACAGACATGAACACTGAAGCTTTCTTT. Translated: CASKQTDMNTEAFF.

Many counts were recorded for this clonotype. The CDR3 loop reads CASSIGQGNSPLHF. CDR3 DNA: TGTGCCAGCAGCATCGGACAGGGGAACTCACCCCTCCACTTT. V usage is TRBV27 and J usage is TRBJ1-6, with 9 bases identical to TRBD1. The germline gives CDR1 MNHEY, CDR2 SMNVEV (reference sequence). This CDR3 spans 14 amino acids. J was trimmed by 10 bases and V by 6 bases; bases with no gene match: 7.

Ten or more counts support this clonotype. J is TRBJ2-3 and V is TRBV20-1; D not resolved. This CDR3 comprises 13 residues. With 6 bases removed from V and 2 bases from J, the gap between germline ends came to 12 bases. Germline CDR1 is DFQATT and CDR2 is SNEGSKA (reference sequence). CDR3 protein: CSAGPAATDTQYF. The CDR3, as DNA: TGCAGTGCCGGCCCGGCAGCCACAGATACGCAGTATTTT.

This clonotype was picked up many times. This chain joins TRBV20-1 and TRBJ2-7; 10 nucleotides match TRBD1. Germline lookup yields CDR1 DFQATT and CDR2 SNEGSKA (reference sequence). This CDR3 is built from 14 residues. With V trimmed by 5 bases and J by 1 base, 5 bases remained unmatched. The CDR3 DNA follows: TGCAGTGCTGGGACAGGGGCGGGGTCCTACGAGCAGTACTTC. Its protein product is CSAGTGAGSYEQYF.

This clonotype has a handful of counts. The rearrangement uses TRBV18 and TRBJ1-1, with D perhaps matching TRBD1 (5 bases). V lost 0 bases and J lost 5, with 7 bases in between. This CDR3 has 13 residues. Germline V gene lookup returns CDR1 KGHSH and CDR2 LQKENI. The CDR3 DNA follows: TGTGCCAGCTCACCACCGGGGGGTACTGAAGCTTTCTTT. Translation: CASSPPGGTEAFF.

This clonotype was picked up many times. The CDR3 DNA is TGCAGCCCGACTAGCGGGACGGACAATGAGCAGTTCTTC. Translated: CSPTSGTDNEQFF. The chain recombines TRBV20-1 with TRBJ2-1; 11 nucleotides line up with TRBD2. The germline CDR1 and CDR2 sequences are DFQATT and SNEGSKA (reference sequence). The CDR3 is made up of 13 amino acids.

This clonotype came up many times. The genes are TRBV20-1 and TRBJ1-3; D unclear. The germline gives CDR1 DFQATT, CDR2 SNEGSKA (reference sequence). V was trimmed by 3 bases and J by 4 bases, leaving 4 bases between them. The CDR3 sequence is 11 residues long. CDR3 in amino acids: CSASRGNTIYF. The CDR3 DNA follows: TGCAGTGCTAGTCGGGGAAACACCATATATTTT.

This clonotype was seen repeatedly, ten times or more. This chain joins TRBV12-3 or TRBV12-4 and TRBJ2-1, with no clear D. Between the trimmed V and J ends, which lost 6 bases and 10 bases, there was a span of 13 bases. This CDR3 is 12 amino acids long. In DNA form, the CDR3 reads TGTGCCAGCAGCCCATCCGGAGACGAGCAGTTCTTC. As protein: CASSPSGDEQFF.